This TCR beta chain was identified during a study of vaccination and CD4 T cells after COVID-19. About the research overall: Sampling after COVID took place at a median of about 98 days (range 35 to 161) following diagnosis.

V dropped 5 bases and J dropped 6 bases, with 16 bases sitting between them. Germline V gene data show CDR1 as SQVTM and CDR2 as ANQGSEA. The CDR3 consists of 13 residues. The Oncomine TCR Beta short-read assay sequenced DNA from cultured CD4+ T cells. MiXCR was run by TCRdb on the PCR reads, yielding one entry per CDR3 protein. The sample shows several thousand distinct CDR3 sequences, around a quarter of them seen only once. As concerns this clonotype: What it binds is unknown.

Treatment noted: roughly 11-day PBMC culture with coronavirus spike peptide pools or control peptides (ViraFEST assay). It was before the COVID-19 pandemic (2011-2018) that the unexposed donor's CD4+ T cells were collected. Four cold-coronavirus spikes and SARS-CoV-2 S/N served to probe CD4+ T cells taken from unexposed donors, cells permitting. J is TRBJ1-2 and V is TRBV29-1; a weak D match, TRBD1 (6 bases). The sequence was obtained from a human donor in good health. Material: CD4+ T cells from blood, cultured in vitro. The CDR3 here is CSVNQGWNDGYTF. The CDR3 bases are TGCAGCGTTAATCAGGGGTGGAATGATGGCTACACCTTC.